This T cell receptor (beta chain) was captured by sequencing in a study of blood T cell repertoires in COVID-19. Study information: COVID-19 samples, acute and convalescent, were from the United States, Italy and Spain. T cells, B-cell-depleted T cells, or PBMCs provided the cDNA or gDNA that served as material.

As originally analysed: Amplification of reference gene primers was used by the study to estimate nucleated cell counts. Data came from immunoSEQ multiplex PCR; TCRdb stores just in-frame clones and leaves some out. The DNA gave D and trimming, while V, J and clone size come from that table. The sample shows 150,000 to 200,000 clones, 70% to 90% of them seen only once. Unmatched junction bases numbered 4, after V lost 0 bases and J lost 5 bases. Per germline, CDR1 SGHNT and CDR2 YYREEE (reference sequence). CDR3 length: 14 residues. Sequencing input: peripheral blood. This clonotype was obtained from a middle-aged man with active or convalescent COVID-19. V usage is TRBV5-4 and J usage is TRBJ2-5; TRBD1 agrees at 7 bases. The CDR3: CASSLGQGVETQYF. The CDR3 DNA follows: TGTGCCAGCAGCTTGGGTCAGGGGGTCGAGACCCAGTACTTC.